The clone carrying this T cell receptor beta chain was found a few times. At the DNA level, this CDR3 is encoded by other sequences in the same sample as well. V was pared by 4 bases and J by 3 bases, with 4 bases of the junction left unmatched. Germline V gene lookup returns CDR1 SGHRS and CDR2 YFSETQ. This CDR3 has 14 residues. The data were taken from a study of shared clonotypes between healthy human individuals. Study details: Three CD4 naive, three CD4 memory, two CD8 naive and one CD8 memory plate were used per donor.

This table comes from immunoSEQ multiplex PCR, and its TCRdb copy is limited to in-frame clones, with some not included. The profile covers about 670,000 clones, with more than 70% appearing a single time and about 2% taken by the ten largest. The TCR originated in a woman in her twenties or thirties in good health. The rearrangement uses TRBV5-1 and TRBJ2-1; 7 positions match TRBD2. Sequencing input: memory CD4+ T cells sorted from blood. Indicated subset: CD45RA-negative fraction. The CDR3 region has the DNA TGCGCCAGCAGCCGGGACTACATCTACAATGAGCAGTTCTTC. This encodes CASSRDYIYNEQFF.